This T cell receptor (beta chain) was recorded in a study of OX40 agonist ivuxolimab in advanced cancers. Regarding the study as a whole: Antigens targeted by the expanded peripheral T cells were not determined. Nonresponders, in some cases, also had low normalized T-cell clonal expansion. The study found that CD8+ T cells averaged more expanded clones than CD4+.

The table came from immunoSEQ multiplex PCR; TCRdb's copy has only in-frame clones and leaves some out. The profile covers under 100,000 clones, with over 80% appearing a single time and about 0.8% taken by the ten largest. Worth noting for this clone: As yet, its antigen is unknown.

Germline assignment: CDR1 KGHSH and CDR2 LQKENI. The CDR3 spans 19 residues. Losses at the gene ends were 1 base for V and 5 bases for J; bases not matched to a gene: 16. Patients were ruled out by autoimmune disease history or systemic immunosuppression. The origin of this receptor is an adult with an advanced solid tumor such as melanoma, head and neck, liver or kidney cancer. The V gene is TRBV18, the J gene TRBJ2-5; TRBD1 aligns across 10 bases. The material was CD4+ or CD8+ T cells sorted from blood, obtained in a trial of the OX40 agonist ivuxolimab. The DNA of the CDR3 is TGTGCCAGCTCACCACGTCCCGCGACAGGGGGCGCTTTAGGGGAGACCCAGTACTTC. Translated: CASSPRPATGGALGETQYF.